Below, 13 T cell receptor beta chains from the same sample are listed, as sequenced in a study of T cells after yellow fever vaccination. TCRdb passed the 5' RACE reads through MiXCR, listing each CDR3 protein once. The table shows tens of thousands of distinct CDR3 sequences, with around 5.5% occurring only once. The sample was PBMCs, either bulk or a sorted T-cell subset (CD4+, CD8+, memory, or dextramer-sorted; not recorded which), taken more than 35 days after the first yellow fever vaccination. The source of these receptors is a young man who received the YFV17D yellow fever vaccine.

At least ten counts were recorded for this clonotype. The chain recombines TRBV5-1 with TRBJ2-3; D may be TRBD2 (5 bases). The germline gives CDR1 SGHRS, CDR2 YFSETQ. CDR3 length: 12 residues. V was trimmed by 0 bases and J by 11 bases, leaving 10 bases between them. CDR3 residues: CASSLDSEKQYF. CDR3 in DNA: TGCGCCAGCAGCTTGGATAGCGAGAAGCAGTATTTT.

This chain uses TRBV7-9 with TRBJ1-3; TRBD1 is a possible D gene (6 bases). The V end was cut by 5 bases, the J end by 2 bases, with 7 bases between. The CDR3 totals 13 residues. Germline CDR1 SEHNR, CDR2 FQNEAQ (reference sequence). CDR3 amino acids: CASSRQAGNTIYF. CDR3 DNA: TGTGCCAGCAGCAGACAGGCTGGAAACACCATATATTTT. Supplemented by reference TRBV7-9 and TRBJ1-3, the full variable domain reads DTGVSQNPRHKITKRGQNVTFRCDPISEHNRLYWYRQTLGQGPEFLTYFQNEAQLEKSRLLSDRFSAERPKGSFSTLEIQRTEQGDSAMYLCASSRQAGNTIYFGEGSWLTVV.

This clonotype showed up many times. This chain uses TRBV19 with TRBJ2-5, with D possibly TRBD1 on 5 matching bases. With 4 bases removed from V and 5 bases from J, the gap between germline ends came to 5 bases. CDR1 LNHDA and CDR2 SQIVND come from the germline V gene (reference sequence). The CDR3 is 11 residues long. The CDR3 DNA reads as TGTGCCAGTAGTAAGGGGGAGACCCAGTACTTC. Protein product: CASSKGETQYF.

This clonotype has ten or more counts. The gene calls are TRBV10-3 and TRBJ2-1; D is possibly TRBD1 (5 bases). Germline CDR1 ENHRY, CDR2 SYGVKD. V lost 8 bases to trimming and J lost 7 bases, with 15 bases between them. This CDR3 comprises 13 residues. As DNA, the CDR3 is TGTGCCATCGGAAGGGGCAGTCGAAATGAGCAGTTCTTC. Its translation is CAIGRGSRNEQFF.

This clonotype was recorded at least ten times. The chain employs TRBV5-6 and TRBJ1-2; perhaps TRBD1 as D (6 bases). V lost 3 bases, J lost 4 bases, and 13 bases lay in between. This CDR3 spans 14 amino acids. Germline V gene sequence: CDR1 SGHDT, CDR2 YYEEEE. CDR3 region: CASSSKGGSYGYTF. CDR3 DNA: TGTGCCAGCAGCTCGAAGGGGGGGAGCTATGGCTACACCTTC.

The table lists this clonotype with many counts. The genes are TRBV7-9 and TRBJ1-1; D gene ambiguous. Germline-derived CDR1 and CDR2 are SEHNR and FQNEAQ (reference sequence). V was trimmed by 1 base and J by 6 bases, leaving 9 bases between them. This CDR3 spans 13 amino acids. CDR3 protein: CASSLDGGAEAFF. In DNA form, the CDR3 reads TGTGCCAGCAGCTTAGATGGAGGTGCTGAAGCTTTCTTT.

This clonotype was counted many times. The chain is built from TRBV5-8 and TRBJ1-2; 9 positions agree with TRBD1. Per the germline V gene, CDR1 is SGHTS and CDR2 is YDEGEE. The CDR3 contains 15 residues. Unmatched junction bases numbered 12, after V lost 4 bases and J lost 8 bases. The CDR3 here is CASSLGTGFDTGYTF. As DNA, the CDR3 is TGTGCCAGCAGCCTAGGGACAGGGTTTGATACCGGCTACACCTTC. The variable domain in full, completed from reference TRBV5-8 and TRBJ1-2, reads EAGVTQSPTHLIKTRGQQATLRCSPISGHTSVYWYQQALGLGLQFLLWYDEGEERNRGNFPPRFSGRQFPNYSSELNVNALELEDSALYLCASSLGTGFDTGYTFGSGTRLTVV.

This clonotype was counted ten times or more. This sequence joins TRBV28 and TRBJ1-6; unclear D gene. The CDR3 extends over 16 amino acids. Germline V gives CDR1 MDHEN, CDR2 SYDVKM. The V gene lost 3 bases and the J gene lost 7 bases, with 16 bases spanning the gap. The chain's CDR3 is CASSLPDALGNSPLHF. The CDR3 nucleotides read TGTGCCAGCAGTTTGCCCGACGCGCTGGGAAATTCACCCCTCCACTTT.

At least ten counts were recorded for this clonotype. The CDR3 DNA follows: TGTGCCAGCAGTGAATTGGAGGGAGAGACCCAGTACTTC. This gives the protein CASSELEGETQYF. This chain connects TRBV2 to TRBJ2-5, with TRBD2 as a possible D gene (6 bases). The CDR3 has 13 amino acids. V lost 2 bases to trimming and J lost 4 bases, with 8 bases between them. CDR1 and CDR2 (germline): SNHLY, FYNNEI.

This clonotype has ten or more counts. V and J are TRBV7-6 and TRBJ2-5, with D uncertain. Germline V gene sequence: CDR1 SGHVS, CDR2 FNYEAQ. The CDR3 spans 13 residues. V was cut by 1 base and J by 6 bases, with 9 bases left in between. The CDR3 reads CASSLELLQTQYF. The CDR3 region has the DNA TGTGCCAGCAGCTTAGAACTGCTTCAGACCCAGTACTTC.

In its sample, this clonotype was seen many times. The genes are TRBV6-1 and TRBJ1-1; no clear D. V was clipped by 3 bases and J by 4 bases, with 12 bases between them. This CDR3 has 14 residues. Germline assignment: CDR1 MNHNS and CDR2 SASEGT. CDR3 in amino acids: CASSDDIWSTEAFF. In DNA form, the CDR3 reads TGTGCCAGCAGTGACGATATATGGAGCACTGAAGCTTTCTTT.

This clonotype was detected many times. The chain combines TRBV27 with TRBJ2-7; D not certain. CDR1 MNHEY and CDR2 SMNVEV come from the germline V gene (reference sequence). The CDR3 has 14 residues. V was clipped by 5 bases and J by 2 bases, with 13 bases between them. CDR3 sequence: CASSPFRAAYEQYF. DNA for the CDR3: TGTGCCAGCAGTCCCTTTCGAGCAGCCTACGAGCAGTACTTC.

This clonotype has a count of ten or more. The chain's CDR3 is CASSSFLTSGGFELETQYF. The CDR3 DNA reads TGTGCCAGCAGCTCCTTTTTGACTAGCGGGGGGTTCGAGTTGGAGACCCAGTACTTC. The V gene is TRBV5-6, the J gene TRBJ2-5, with TRBD2 matching 13 bases. Germline CDR1 reads SGHDT; CDR2 reads YYEEEE. Losses at the gene ends were 3 bases for V and 5 bases for J; bases not matched to a gene: 16. The length of the CDR3 is 19 residues.